These 13 T cell receptor beta chains were sequenced from one sample in a study of early T cells in non-severe SARS-CoV-2 infection. TCRdb ran MiXCR on the 5' RACE reads and lists one entry per CDR3 protein. The data show approximately 30,000 distinct CDR3 sequences, under 7.5% seen once. Sequences were obtained from whole blood. Receptors originate from an adult who was a healthcare worker with PCR-confirmed SARS-CoV-2 infection or an uninfected control (not recorded which).

In this sample, this clonotype turned up many times. V usage is TRBV27 and J usage is TRBJ1-5, with a weak D call TRBD1 (5 bases). The germline V gene encodes CDR1 MNHEY and CDR2 SMNVEV (reference sequence). This CDR3 spans 15 amino acids. Trimming stripped 5 bases from V and 0 bases from J, with 11 bases between. The CDR3 spells CASSPGPHSNQPQHF. The CDR3 DNA reads as TGTGCCAGCAGTCCGGGACCCCATAGCAATCAGCCCCAGCATTTT.

In its sample, this clonotype was seen many times. The chain has TRBV19 and TRBJ1-3, with D hard to call. V lost 6 bases to trimming and J lost 0 bases, with 15 bases between them. The CDR3 is 16 residues long. Germline V gene sequence: CDR1 LNHDA, CDR2 SQIVND (reference sequence). The CDR3: CASRNQAIPSGNTIYF. As DNA, the CDR3 is TGTGCCAGTAGGAACCAAGCTATACCCTCTGGAAACACCATATATTTT.

This clonotype occurred many times. The J gene is TRBJ2-3, the V gene TRBV11-2; 13 bases are shared with TRBD2. The length of the CDR3 is 16 residues. Trimming cost V 3 bases and J 2 bases; bases outside gene matches: 2. The germline V gene encodes CDR1 SGHAT and CDR2 FQNNGV. The CDR3 sequence is CASSFGTSGVTDTQYF. The DNA for the CDR3 is TGTGCCAGCAGCTTCGGGACTAGCGGGGTCACAGATACGCAGTATTTT. Looking up the rest from reference TRBV11-2 and TRBJ2-3 gives the full variable domain: EAGVAQSPRYKIIEKRQSVAFWCNPISGHATLYWYQQILGQGPKLLIQFQNNGVVDDSQLPKDRFSAERLKGVDSTLKIQPAKLEDSAVYLCASSFGTSGVTDTQYFGPGTRLTVL.

This clonotype was counted ten times or more. The chain carries TRBV20-1 and TRBJ2-7; D call uncertain. There are 14 residues in the CDR3. Germline loops: CDR1 DFQATT, CDR2 SNEGSKA (reference sequence). Trimming cost V 6 bases and J 0 bases, with 15 bases left between them. This CDR3 is CSASNRVRSYEQYF. The CDR3 DNA follows: TGCAGTGCCAGTAACCGGGTTCGCTCCTACGAGCAGTACTTC.

The table lists this clonotype with a few counts. The chain links TRBV5-8 to TRBJ2-7, with TRBD1 matching 8 bases. CDR3 size: 12 residues. Germline CDR1 is SGHTS and CDR2 is YDEGEE. With V trimmed by 8 bases and J by 3 bases, 4 bases remained unmatched. CDR3 bases: TGTGCCAGTTCCGACAGGGGCTACGAGCAGTACTTC. Translated: CASSDRGYEQYF.

This clonotype was found many times. The rearrangement links TRBV7-2 to TRBJ1-5, with TRBD1 matching over 9 bases. V lost 4 bases to trimming and J lost 7 bases; unmatched junction nucleotides: 8. CDR1 is SGHTA and CDR2 is FQGNSA in the germline V gene. CDR3 size: 15 residues. The DNA for the CDR3 is TGTGCCAGCAGCTACCTGACAGGGGGATTGCAGCCCCAGCATTTT. It is translated as CASSYLTGGLQPQHF.

This clonotype has at least ten counts. The rearrangement joins TRBV10-3 to TRBJ2-1; D unclear. Per germline, CDR1 ENHRY and CDR2 SYGVKD. CDR3 length: 13 residues. Trimming pared 2 bases from V and 4 bases from J, leaving 6 bases between. The CDR3 spells CAISEVQYNEQFF. The CDR3 coding sequence is TGTGCCATCAGTGAGGTGCAGTACAATGAGCAGTTCTTC.

This clonotype has just a few counts. It is unclear where the CDR3 begins or ends on the DNA, so no DNA is shown, and the CDR3 is as TCRdb lists it. CDR3 loop: CASTSGQGAYNYGYTF. The V call is TRBV19, the J call TRBJ1-2; TRBD1, as called in the table, went unchecked against the DNA. Germline values: CDR1 LNHDA, CDR2 SQIVND (reference sequence). The CDR3 is 16 residues long, ends included.

This chain joins TRBV19 and TRBJ2-2; TRBD1 agrees at 11 bases. J was trimmed by 4 bases and V by 4 bases; bases with no gene match: 2. The CDR3 is 15 residues long. Germline assignment: CDR1 LNHDA and CDR2 SQIVND (reference sequence). CDR3 residues: CASSTGTGGTGELFF. CDR3 DNA sequence: TGTGCCAGTAGTACCGGGACAGGGGGCACCGGGGAGCTGTTTTTT. The variable domain in full, with the rest retrieved from reference TRBV19 and TRBJ2-2, is DGGITQSPKYLFRKEGQNVTLSCEQNLNHDAMYWYRQDPGQGLRLIYYSQIVNDFQKGDIAEGYSVSREKKESFPLTVTSAQKNPTAFYLCASSTGTGGTGELFFGEGSRLTVL.

This clonotype was detected ten times or more. The chain recombines TRBV10-3 with TRBJ1-1; no reliable D call. CDR1 ENHRY and CDR2 SYGVKD come from the germline V gene. CDR3 length: 12 residues. Trimming removed 2 bases at V and 5 bases at J, with 6 bases between. Written as DNA, the CDR3 is TGTGCCATCAGTGAGATAGGAACTGAAGCTTTCTTT. Translated, it gives CAISEIGTEAFF.

The chain combines TRBV5-1 with TRBJ2-2; 7 bases agree with TRBD1. V lost 0 bases and J lost 2; bases outside the gene matches: 1. From germline, CDR1 is SGHRS and CDR2 YFSETQ. This CDR3 has 15 amino acids. Here the CDR3 reads CASSLGQGNTGELFF. CDR3 DNA sequence: TGCGCCAGCAGCTTGGGACAGGGAAACACCGGGGAGCTGTTTTTT.

This clonotype was seen repeatedly, ten times or more. This rearrangement joins TRBV20-1 to TRBJ2-7; 8 bases map to TRBD1. CDR3 length equals 14 residues. V shed 0 bases and J 3 bases; nucleotides not matched to a gene: 4. CDR1 and CDR2 from the germline V gene are DFQATT and SNEGSKA (reference sequence). The CDR3: CSAREQGANYEQYF. The CDR3 nucleotides are TGCAGTGCTAGAGAGCAGGGGGCGAACTACGAGCAGTACTTC.

This clonotype was seen many times. The chain combines TRBV6-5 with TRBJ1-2; D gene unclear. Germline V gene lookup returns CDR1 MNHEY and CDR2 SVGAGI. The V end was cut by 6 bases, the J end by 4 bases, with 12 bases between. CDR3 length: 13 amino acids. The CDR3 loop is CASSYGSGYGYTF. The CDR3, as DNA: TGTGCCAGCAGCTACGGGAGCGGCTATGGCTACACCTTC.